This TCR beta chain derives from a study of blood T cells in healthy people across ages. With a J-beta primer mix and a sample-barcoded 5' primer, a second PCR ran roughly 7 to 11 cycles. TCRdb processed the 5' RACE reads anew with MiXCR; each CDR3 protein has one entry. The profile shows fewer than 2,000,000 distinct CDR3 sequences, about two fifths of them singletons. The authors extracted at least 6 micrograms of total RNA per sample. Germline CDR1 DFQATT, CDR2 SNEGSKA (reference sequence). The CDR3 has 12 amino acids. Trimming took 6 bases from V and 7 from J, leaving 15 bases between them. The chain recombines TRBV20-1 with TRBJ2-5; weak D call: TRBD2 (6 bases). The receptor's source is a human donor in good health. Material for sequencing was blood. The CDR3 loop is CSAEGRRGTQYF. The CDR3 nucleotides read TGCAGTGCGGAGGGGAGGAGGGGGACCCAGTACTTC.